A selection of T cell receptor beta chains follows, all from one sample in a study of T cells in localized non-small cell lung cancer. Here immunoSEQ multiplex PCR was the method, and the copy in TCRdb shows in-frame clones only, minus some. The sample carries under 50,000 clones, roughly 86% recorded once. The sequenced sample was PBMCs, obtained before any cancer treatment. These receptors were collected from a man aged 40 to 69 with stage II lung adenocarcinoma. Both conserved end residues are part of each CDR3. Each record gives: J gene, V gene, CDR3 protein.

j_gene: TRBJ1-6; v_gene: TRBV5-1; CDR3aa: CASSLVKSSYNSPLHF
j_gene: TRBJ2-5; v_gene: TRBV18; CDR3aa: CASSPVFGYQETQYF
j_gene: TRBJ1-2; v_gene: TRBV7-9; CDR3aa: CASSYGQDGYTF
j_gene: TRBJ2-1; v_gene: TRBV10-2; CDR3aa: CASSEAGHEQFF
j_gene: TRBJ2-6; v_gene: TRBV7-3; CDR3aa: CASARSGANVLTF
j_gene: TRBJ2-7; v_gene: TRBV18; CDR3aa: CASSPEVIYEQYF
j_gene: TRBJ1-5; v_gene: TRBV9; CDR3aa: CASSVGRGRQPQHF
j_gene: TRBJ2-7; v_gene: TRBV7-6; CDR3aa: CASSANRGARYEQYF
j_gene: TRBJ1-4; v_gene: TRBV5-5; CDR3aa: CASSIGTTGRNEKLFF
j_gene: TRBJ2-2; v_gene: TRBV10-2; CDR3aa: CASGTANTGELFF
j_gene: TRBJ1-5; v_gene: TRBV30; CDR3aa: CAWSPRDWGNQPQHF
j_gene: TRBJ1-1; v_gene: TRBV2; CDR3aa: CASRDLRAVNTEAFF
j_gene: TRBJ2-5; v_gene: TRBV5-8; CDR3aa: CASSFPGHPNLYQETQYF
j_gene: TRBJ1-1; v_gene: TRBV4-1; CDR3aa: CASSFGENTEAFF
j_gene: TRBJ2-2; v_gene: TRBV9; CDR3aa: CASSVDGGELFF
j_gene: TRBJ1-5; v_gene: TRBV2; CDR3aa: CASSEGQNQPQHF
j_gene: TRBJ1-2; v_gene: TRBV5-4; CDR3aa: CASSSLGTGYGYTF
j_gene: TRBJ1-2; v_gene: TRBV9; CDR3aa: CASTGTAYGYTF
j_gene: TRBJ1-6; v_gene: TRBV6-1; CDR3aa: CASSEDRPLTGSPLHF
j_gene: TRBJ1-4; v_gene: TRBV6-1; CDR3aa: CASRPGQSGTEKLFF
j_gene: TRBJ1-2; v_gene: TRBV5-8; CDR3aa: CASSLSIGRLGDYTF
j_gene: TRBJ1-1; v_gene: TRBV14; CDR3aa: CASSQRKGAGNTEAFF
j_gene: TRBJ1-2; v_gene: TRBV14; CDR3aa: CASSQDLGGGYTF
j_gene: TRBJ1-3; v_gene: TRBV6-6; CDR3aa: CATPRGRRGNTIYF
j_gene: TRBJ2-5; v_gene: TRBV2; CDR3aa: CASSPRGAYKKETQYF
j_gene: TRBJ1-5; v_gene: TRBV4-1; CDR3aa: CASSPTANQPQHF
j_gene: TRBJ2-4; v_gene: TRBV4-1; CDR3aa: CASSHTPPTSGGNIQYF
j_gene: TRBJ2-5; v_gene: TRBV6-1; CDR3aa: CASSESSPETQYF
j_gene: TRBJ1-1; v_gene: TRBV2; CDR3aa: CASSLDRAETEAFF
j_gene: TRBJ2-1; v_gene: TRBV5-1; CDR3aa: CASSLDRVVFF
j_gene: TRBJ2-7; v_gene: TRBV5-4; CDR3aa: CASSSSGGFSYEQYF
j_gene: TRBJ1-3; v_gene: TRBV6-1; CDR3aa: CATQAVRSGNTIYF
j_gene: TRBJ1-5; v_gene: TRBV28; CDR3aa: CASRAGNQPQHF
j_gene: TRBJ1-2; v_gene: TRBV30; CDR3aa: CAWRLNGGSNYGYTF
j_gene: TRBJ2-1; v_gene: TRBV6-5; CDR3aa: CASSSRGSEQFF
j_gene: TRBJ2-5; v_gene: TRBV5-6; CDR3aa: CASLGRGGRRYETQYF
j_gene: TRBJ2-3; v_gene: TRBV2; CDR3aa: CASSGNRGTDTQYF
j_gene: TRBJ2-6; v_gene: TRBV5-6; CDR3aa: CASSLLSGANVLTF
j_gene: TRBJ2-1; v_gene: TRBV7-9; CDR3aa: CASRGHEGSSYNEQFF
j_gene: TRBJ1-5; v_gene: TRBV4-1; CDR3aa: CASSQGQASNQPQHF
j_gene: TRBJ1-1; v_gene: TRBV2; CDR3aa: CASGGTGVNTEAFF
j_gene: TRBJ2-2; v_gene: TRBV10-1; CDR3aa: CASQNEQGGGELFF
j_gene: TRBJ2-3; v_gene: TRBV6-1; CDR3aa: CASSGVKFTDTQYF
j_gene: TRBJ1-5; v_gene: TRBV27; CDR3aa: CASSLSTPGNQPQHF
j_gene: TRBJ1-2; v_gene: TRBV6-5; CDR3aa: CASSYGGARYGYTF
j_gene: TRBJ2-1; v_gene: TRBV9; CDR3aa: CASSVDGGNEQFF
j_gene: TRBJ2-5; v_gene: TRBV2; CDR3aa: CASSASRQETQYF
j_gene: TRBJ1-1; v_gene: TRBV5-4; CDR3aa: CASSLMAGQGFTEAFF
j_gene: TRBJ2-5; v_gene: TRBV19; CDR3aa: CASSIAGYPQETQYF
j_gene: TRBJ2-7; v_gene: TRBV30; CDR3aa: CAWRGQGWAYEQYF